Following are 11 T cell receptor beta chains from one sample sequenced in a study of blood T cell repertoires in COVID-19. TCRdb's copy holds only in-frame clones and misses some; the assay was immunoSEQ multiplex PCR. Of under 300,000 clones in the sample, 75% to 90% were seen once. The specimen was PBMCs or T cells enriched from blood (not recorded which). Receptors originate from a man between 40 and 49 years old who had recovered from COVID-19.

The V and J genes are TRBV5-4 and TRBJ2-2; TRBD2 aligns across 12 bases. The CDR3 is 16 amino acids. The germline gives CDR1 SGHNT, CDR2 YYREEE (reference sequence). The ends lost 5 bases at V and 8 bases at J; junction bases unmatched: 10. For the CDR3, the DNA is TGTGCCAGCAGAAATCTAGCGGGGGGGCCTGTTGGGGAGCTGTTTTTT. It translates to CASRNLAGGPVGELFF.

The CDR3 DNA reads TGTGCCAGTAGTACCCCGGGACAGCCTGAAGCTTTCTTT. Translating it yields CASSTPGQPEAFF. The V call is TRBV19, the J call TRBJ1-1; 7 nucleotides align to TRBD1. CDR1 LNHDA and CDR2 SQIVND come from the germline V gene (reference sequence). There are 13 residues in the CDR3. V lost 4 bases to trimming and J lost 6 bases; unmatched junction nucleotides: 5.

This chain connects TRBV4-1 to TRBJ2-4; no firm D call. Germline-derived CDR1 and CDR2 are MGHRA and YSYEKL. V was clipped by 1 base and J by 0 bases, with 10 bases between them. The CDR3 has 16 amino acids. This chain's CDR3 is CASSQVRKLAKNIQYF. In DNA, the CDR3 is TGCGCCAGCAGCCAAGTGAGGAAACTAGCCAAAAACATTCAGTACTTC.

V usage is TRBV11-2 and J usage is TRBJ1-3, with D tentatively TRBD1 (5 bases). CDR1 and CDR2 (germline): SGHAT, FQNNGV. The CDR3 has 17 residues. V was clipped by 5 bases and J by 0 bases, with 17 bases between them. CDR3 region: CASSPSGGYSSGNTIYF. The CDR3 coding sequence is TGTGCCAGCAGCCCCAGTGGGGGGTACAGCTCTGGAAACACCATATATTTT.

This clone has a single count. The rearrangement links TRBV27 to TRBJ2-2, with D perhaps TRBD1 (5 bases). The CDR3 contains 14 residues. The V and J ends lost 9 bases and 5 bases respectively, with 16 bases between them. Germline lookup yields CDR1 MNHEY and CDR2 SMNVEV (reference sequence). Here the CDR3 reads CASNSVRGTGELFF. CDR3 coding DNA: TGTGCCAGTAATTCGGTTAGGGGAACCGGGGAGCTGTTTTTT.

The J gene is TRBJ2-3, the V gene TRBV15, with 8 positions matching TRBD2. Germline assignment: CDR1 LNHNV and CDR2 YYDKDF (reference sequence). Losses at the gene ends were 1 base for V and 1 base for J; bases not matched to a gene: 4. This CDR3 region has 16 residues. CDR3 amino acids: CATSRAGSGGTDTQYF. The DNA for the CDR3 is TGTGCCACCAGCAGAGCGGGTAGCGGGGGCACAGATACGCAGTATTTT.

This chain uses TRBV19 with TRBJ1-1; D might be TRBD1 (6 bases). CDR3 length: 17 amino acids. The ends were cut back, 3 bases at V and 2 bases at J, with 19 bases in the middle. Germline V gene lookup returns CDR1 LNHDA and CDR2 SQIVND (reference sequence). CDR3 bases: TGTGCCAGTAGTATCATTCTTCTGGGGGCTTTCAACACTGAAGCTTTCTTT. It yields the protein CASSIILLGAFNTEAFF.

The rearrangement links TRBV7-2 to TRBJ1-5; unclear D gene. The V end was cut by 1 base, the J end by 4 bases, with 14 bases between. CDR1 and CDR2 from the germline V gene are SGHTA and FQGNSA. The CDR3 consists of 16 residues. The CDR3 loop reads CASSLVPGLRNQPQHF. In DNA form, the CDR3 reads TGTGCCAGCAGCTTAGTTCCGGGATTGCGGAATCAGCCCCAGCATTTT.

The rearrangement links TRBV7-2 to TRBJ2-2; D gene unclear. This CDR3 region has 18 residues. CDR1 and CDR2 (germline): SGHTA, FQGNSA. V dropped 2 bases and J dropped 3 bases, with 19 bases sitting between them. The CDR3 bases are TGTGCCAGCAGCTTAAGAGGTCTAAGCAAGGCGGACACCGGGGAGCTGTTTTTT. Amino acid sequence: CASSLRGLSKADTGELFF.

The CDR3 DNA reads as TGTGCCAGTAGAGCGAAGGGACTAGCGGGAGGGCCGGAGGAGCAGTACTTC. It codes for CASRAKGLAGGPEEQYF. The chain uses TRBV19 and TRBJ2-7; 16 bases are shared with TRBD2. Germline-derived CDR1 and CDR2 are LNHDA and SQIVND (reference sequence). The CDR3 sequence is 17 residues long. Trimming removed 6 bases from V and 7 bases from J; junction bases left unmatched: 12.

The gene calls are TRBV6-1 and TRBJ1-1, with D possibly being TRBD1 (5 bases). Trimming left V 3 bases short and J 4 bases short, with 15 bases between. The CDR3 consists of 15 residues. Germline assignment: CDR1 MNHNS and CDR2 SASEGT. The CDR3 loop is CASSDPGRAATEAFF. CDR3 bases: TGTGCCAGCAGTGACCCTGGCAGGGCGGCCACTGAAGCTTTCTTT.